This record concerns one T cell receptor beta chain sequence. Its antigen is currently unknown. Looked up from germline, CDR1 is SGHRS and CDR2 is YFSETQ. Trimming shortened V by 0 bases and J by 6 bases, and 13 bases separated the two germline ends. This CDR3 spans 14 amino acids. This sample stems from a study of memory CD4+ T cells and cytomegalovirus serostatus. Study context: Of the healthy Belgian adults, eight or nine were CMV seropositive and about two dozen seronegative.

Study conclusions and caveats: The CMV-associated TCR signature appears largely within the CD4+ memory repertoire.

The sort gate was single viable CD3+CD4+CD8-CD45RO+ cells for memory CD4+ T cells. Data came from immunoSEQ multiplex PCR; TCRdb stores just in-frame clones and leaves some out. The table includes about 82,000 clones, around 80% detected once. The receptor comes from an adult in good health and CMV-seronegative. This rearrangement joins TRBV5-1 to TRBJ2-7; weak D call: TRBD1 (5 bases). Sequences were obtained from memory CD4+ T cells from blood. The CDR3 nucleotides are TGCGCCAGCAGCTTGGTGCAGGGCTTGGGCGAGCAGTACTTC. Translating gives CASSLVQGLGEQYF.